One and the same sample provided the 4 T cell receptor beta chains below, sequenced in a study of cytomegalovirus exposure and HLA in healthy donors. PCR primers comprised 60 Vbeta and 13 Jbeta primers. The repertoire was sequenced with immunoSEQ multiplex PCR; TCRdb's copy has only in-frame clones and lacks some. There are 20,000 or so clones in the sample; around 77% occur only once, and around 7.4% lies in the top ten. The sample comprised PBMCs. These TCRs come from a man between 60 and 70 years old in good health and CMV-seronegative.

The V and J genes are TRBV4-2 and TRBJ2-5, with 8 bases identical to TRBD2. The CDR3 consists of 16 residues. Germline values: CDR1 LGHNA, CDR2 YNFKEQ. Unmatched junction bases numbered 12, after V lost 4 bases and J lost 5 bases. In nucleotides, the CDR3 is TGTGCCAGCAGCCCCCGTGGGGCGGGGGGTCATGAGACCCAGTACTTC. It is translated as CASSPRGAGGHETQYF.

The chain is built from TRBV6-4 and TRBJ2-3; 8 bases map to TRBD2. With 4 bases clipped from V and 3 bases from J, the junction kept 0 bases outside the gene matches. Germline V CDR1 and CDR2: MRHNA, SNTAGT. The CDR3 contains 13 residues. The CDR3 DNA follows: TGTGCCAGCAGTGCTAGCGGGACAGATACGCAGTATTTT. This sequence encodes CASSASGTDTQYF.

V is TRBV4-1 and J is TRBJ2-7; TRBD1 agrees at 9 bases. Losses at the gene ends were 3 bases for V and 4 bases for J; bases not matched to a gene: 10. From germline, CDR1 is MGHRA and CDR2 YSYEKL. This CDR3 comprises 16 residues. The CDR3 coding sequence is TGCGCCAGCAGCCAGGGTCCGGGACAGGGAGGATACGAGCAGTACTTC. This sequence encodes CASSQGPGQGGYEQYF.

This clone was seen more than once but under ten times. The rearrangement uses TRBV28 and TRBJ1-5; D not resolved. This CDR3 has 12 amino acids. Deletions cut 5 bases from V and 9 bases from J, with 11 bases between. Germline CDR1 MDHEN, CDR2 SYDVKM. This CDR3 is CASSPPRGPQHF. The CDR3 coding sequence is TGTGCCAGCAGTCCACCCCGGGGGCCCCAGCATTTT.